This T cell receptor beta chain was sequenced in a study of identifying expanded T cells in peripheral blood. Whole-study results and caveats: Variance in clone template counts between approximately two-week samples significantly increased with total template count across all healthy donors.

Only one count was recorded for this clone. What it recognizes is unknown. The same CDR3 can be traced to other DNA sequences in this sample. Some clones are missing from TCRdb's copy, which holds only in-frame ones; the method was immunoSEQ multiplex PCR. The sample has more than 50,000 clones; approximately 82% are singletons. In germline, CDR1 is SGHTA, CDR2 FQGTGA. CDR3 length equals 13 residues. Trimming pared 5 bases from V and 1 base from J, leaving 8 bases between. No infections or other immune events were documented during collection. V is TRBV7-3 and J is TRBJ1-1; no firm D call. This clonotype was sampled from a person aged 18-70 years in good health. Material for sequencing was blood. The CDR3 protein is CASSLKRNTEAFF. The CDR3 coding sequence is TGTGCCAGCAGCCTCAAGAGGAACACTGAAGCTTTCTTT.